This entry features one TCR beta chain sequence. This sample was included in a study of blood T cell repertoires in COVID-19. On the study more broadly: Sites in the United States, Italy and Spain provided acute and convalescent COVID-19 samples. T cells, B-cell-depleted T cells, or PBMCs supplied cDNA or gDNA.

The germline gives CDR1 SGHVS, CDR2 FNYEAQ. V lost 5 bases to trimming and J lost 2 bases, with 10 bases between them. CDR3 size: 13 residues. Sequenced by immunoSEQ multiplex PCR; TCRdb stores in-frame clones only, minus some. Of around 130,000 clones listed, 75% to 90% are singletons. The specimen sequenced was peripheral blood. This clonotype was obtained from a middle-aged man with active or convalescent COVID-19. The V and J genes are TRBV7-6 and TRBJ2-7, with D possibly being TRBD2 (5 bases). CDR3 DNA: TGTGCCAGCAGCGTCGAGGGTCCCTACGAGCAGTACTTC. It specifies CASSVEGPYEQYF. The full variable domain, rest sourced from reference TRBV7-6 and TRBJ2-7, is GAGVSQSPRYKVTKRGQDVALRCDPISGHVSLYWYRQALGQGPEFLTYFNYEAQQDKSGLPNDRFSAERPEGSISTLTIQRTEQRDSAMYRCASSVEGPYEQYFGPGTRLTVT.